The present T cell receptor (beta chain) was sequenced within a study of blood T cell repertoires in COVID-19. Study-level background: The study drew acute and convalescent COVID-19 samples from the United States, Italy and Spain.

TCRdb's table, derived via immunoSEQ multiplex PCR, lists solely in-frame clones and lacks some. The repertoire holds 90,000 or so clones, with 87% as singletons. The CDR3 covers 13 residues. V was cut by 6 bases and J by 5 bases, with 11 bases left in between. Per germline, CDR1 SEHNR and CDR2 FQNEAQ (reference sequence). The sequencing sample was made of peripheral blood. This chain joins TRBV7-9 and TRBJ1-5; D unclear. This receptor was identified in a woman between 55 and 75 years old with COVID-19, enrolled during active disease. CDR3 sequence (DNA): TGTGCCAGCAGACGAGGCCGGGATCAGCCCCAGCATTTT. It encodes CASRRGRDQPQHF.